The clone carrying this T cell receptor beta chain was found a few times. Participants spanned ages about 18 to 89 years and resided in roughly 22 US areas. The study assigned cohorts using participant-reported clinical history. This sample was included in a study of blood T cell repertoires in COVID-19. The assay was immunoSEQ multiplex PCR, and TCRdb's table has in-frame clones only and misses some. The table records approximately 480,000 clones, roughly 87% of them present only once. Sequencing was done on a sample of PBMCs or T cells enriched from blood (not recorded which). The sequence came from a woman between 18 and 30 years old who had recovered from COVID-19.

CDR3 protein: CASSQDKTGESGNTIYF. The CDR3 nucleotides are TGCGCCAGCAGCCAGGATAAGACAGGGGAGTCTGGAAACACCATATATTTT. The chain employs TRBV4-1 and TRBJ1-3, with 8 bases aligning to TRBD1. With 3 bases clipped from V and 1 base from J, the junction kept 8 bases outside the gene matches. The V gene's germline CDR1 is MGHRA and CDR2 YSYEKL. The CDR3 is made up of 17 amino acids.